This is a list of T cell receptor beta chains from one sample in a study of blood T cell repertoires in COVID-19. This table comes from immunoSEQ multiplex PCR, and its TCRdb copy is limited to in-frame clones, with some not included. Among 200,000 to 300,000 clones listed, around 90% were seen once. The sample was peripheral blood. These receptors were obtained from a man aged 55 to 70 who had recovered from COVID-19. CDR3s include the opening cysteine and the closing phenylalanine or tryptophan. D genes are given only for firm matches. Clone size appears in some rows only: once, few, many, or a class for an expanded clone.

.	TRBJ1-1	TRBV10-3	.	TGTGCCATCAGTGAAAGCGGTGGATTAACTGAAGCTTTCTTT	CAISESGGLTEAFF
.	TRBJ1-4	TRBV5-1	.	TGCGCCAGCAGCTTGGGAACTAACAGGGCGCAAGGTAATGAAAAACTGTTTTTT	CASSLGTNRAQGNEKLFF
TRBD1	TRBJ2-3	TRBV6-5	.	TGTGCCAGCCTATTCGACAGGGGAGGAGATACGCAGTATTTT	CASLFDRGGDTQYF
.	TRBJ1-5	TRBV12-5	.	TGTGCTAGTGGGAAAACAGGGTATCAGCCCCAGCATTTT	CASGKTGYQPQHF
.	TRBJ2-4	TRBV15	.	TGTGCCACCAGCAGCCCCAGATCCCGCCAAGCCAAAAACATTCAGTACTTC	CATSSPRSRQAKNIQYF
TRBD1	TRBJ2-7	TRBV11-2	.	TGTGCCAGCAGCCCTAACAGGGGTCAATACGAGCAGTACTTC	CASSPNRGQYEQYF
.	TRBJ1-2	TRBV18	.	TGTGCCAGCTCACCACCAAATCCAGGGACTAACTATGGCTACACCTTC	CASSPPNPGTNYGYTF
.	TRBJ1-4	TRBV30	.	TGTGCCTGGAGTGACCGCAGGGGAGTGGGTGAAAAACTGTTTTTT	CAWSDRRGVGEKLFF
TRBD1	TRBJ1-2	TRBV18	once	TGTGCCAGCTCACCTGGGGGACAGGGTCTTTGGTATGGCTACACCTTC	CASSPGGQGLWYGYTF
.	TRBJ2-7	TRBV30	.	TGTGCCTGGAGTAATCAGGGGATCGAGCAGTACTTC	CAWSNQGIEQYF
TRBD2	TRBJ2-7	TRBV19	.	TGTGCCAGTAGTATGGCTAGCGGGGGGACTAAATTGAACTCCTACGAGCAGTACTTC	CASSMASGGTKLNSYEQYF
TRBD1	TRBJ2-5	TRBV5-5	few	TGTGCCAGCAGCTTGGTTGTGACAGGGGGCTGGGAGACCCAGTACTTC	CASSLVVTGGWETQYF
TRBD1	TRBJ2-7	TRBV3-1/TRBV3-2	.	TGTGCCAGCAGCTTTCGGACAGGCGAAGGGCAGTACTTC	CASSFRTGEGQYF
.	TRBJ2-1	TRBV6-5	.	TGTGCCAGCAGTTACACCAGGGGAGGGCCGTTCTTC	CASSYTRGGPFF
.	TRBJ1-2	TRBV24-1	.	TGTGCCACCAGTGATTTGTCGCAGGCCGACTACACCTTC	CATSDLSQADYTF
.	TRBJ1-3	TRBV5-1	.	TGCGCCAGCAGGGGAGGTGACCTAGGCTCTGGAAACACCATATATTTT	CASRGGDLGSGNTIYF
.	TRBJ1-1	TRBV5-1	.	TGCGCCAGCAGCTTGGTCGCGGACACTGAAGCTTTCTTT	CASSLVADTEAFF
.	TRBJ2-5	TRBV5-1	once	TGCGCCAGCAGCTCTCGTCGTGGCGGGTTAGAGACCCAGTACTTC	CASSSRRGGLETQYF
.	TRBJ2-1	TRBV3-1/TRBV3-2	.	TGTGCCAGCAGTCACAGGGCTCCCAATGAGCAGTTCTTC	CASSHRAPNEQFF
TRBD1	TRBJ2-2	TRBV5-5	.	TGTGCCAGCAGCTTGCACTACCCCGGGACAGGGGACGGGGAGCTGTTTTTT	CASSLHYPGTGDGELFF
.	TRBJ2-1	TRBV24-1	once	TGTGCCACAAGAGCAGAGGGGGGGATGAATGAGCAGTTCTTC	CATRAEGGMNEQFF
TRBD1	TRBJ1-4	TRBV24-1	.	TGTGCCACCAGTGCGGGACAGGTTAATGAAAAACTGTTTTTT	CATSAGQVNEKLFF
.	TRBJ2-1	TRBV29-1	.	TGCAGCGTTGTGAGGACAGCGAGCTACAATGAGCAGTTCTTC	CSVVRTASYNEQFF
.	TRBJ2-6	TRBV14	.	TGTGCCAGCAGCGTTCTGAGCTCTGGGGCCAACGTCCTGACTTTC	CASSVLSSGANVLTF
.	TRBJ1-1	TRBV12-3/TRBV12-4	.	TGTGCCAGCAGCCGGGGGGAGAGACGGGCTTTCTTT	CASSRGERRAFF
.	TRBJ1-6	TRBV3-1/TRBV3-2	.	TGTGCCAGCAGCCAAGGAGGCACCCTCCACTTT	CASSQGGTLHF
.	TRBJ1-3	TRBV5-1	.	TGCGCCAGCAGCTTGGTTGCAGGGAAGACTGGAAACACCATATATTTT	CASSLVAGKTGNTIYF
TRBD2	TRBJ2-1	TRBV24-1	.	TGTGCCACCAGTGATTCAGGGACTACTTACAATGAGCAGTTCTTC	CATSDSGTTYNEQFF
.	TRBJ1-2	TRBV18	once	TGTGCCAGCTCACCTGACAGTAACTATGGCTACACCTTC	CASSPDSNYGYTF
TRBD2	TRBJ2-3	TRBV2	.	TGTGCCAGCAGTGAGCGGGGGGGCGTCACAGATACGCAGTATTTT	CASSERGGVTDTQYF
.	TRBJ2-7	TRBV7-6	.	TGTGCCAGCAGCTTAGTGGGAGGTTACGAGCAGTACTTC	CASSLVGGYEQYF
TRBD1	TRBJ1-2	TRBV5-4	few	TGTGCCAGCAGCTGGACAGGGGGAGGCTACACCTTC	CASSWTGGGYTF
.	TRBJ1-2	TRBV5-1	.	TGCGCCAGCAGCTCAACAGGGAACTATGGCTACACCTTC	CASSSTGNYGYTF
TRBD1	TRBJ1-4	TRBV9	few	TGTGCCAGCAGCGCTGGACAGGGAAGTTGGGAAAAACTGTTTTTT	CASSAGQGSWEKLFF
TRBD1	TRBJ2-5	TRBV14	few	TGTGCCAGCAGCCTCCGGACAGGGGGGAAAGGGGTGACCCAGTACTTC	CASSLRTGGKGVTQYF
TRBD2	TRBJ2-1	TRBV27	.	TGTGCCAGCAGTTATTCTAGCGGGGGGGAGTTCTTC	CASSYSSGGEFF
TRBD2	TRBJ2-1	TRBV20-1	once	TGCAGTGCTAGTCCATCCGGAGGCGGGGGGCTCTCCTACAATGAGCAGTTCTTC	CSASPSGGGGLSYNEQFF
TRBD2	TRBJ2-1	TRBV5-1	.	TGCGCCAGCAGCTTGGGAGCGGGGGCAACCTACAATGAGCAGTTCTTC	CASSLGAGATYNEQFF
.	TRBJ2-2	TRBV5-1	once	TGCGCCAGCAGCCTTTCGGCGAACACCGGGGAGCTGTTTTTT	CASSLSANTGELFF
TRBD1	TRBJ2-2	TRBV4-2	.	TGTGCCAGCAGCCGCGGAACAGGGGGCGCGAGCACCGGGGAGCTGTTTTTT	CASSRGTGGASTGELFF
TRBD2	TRBJ2-1	TRBV24-1	.	TGTGCCACCAGTGATCTGGGGCCTAGCGGGGGGGCCAGGGCCTACAATGAGCAGTTCTTC	CATSDLGPSGGARAYNEQFF
TRBD2	TRBJ2-3	TRBV7-2	once	TGTGCCAGCAGCTTAGCGGTACTAGCGGGGGGGCCTACAGATACGCAGTATTTT	CASSLAVLAGGPTDTQYF
.	TRBJ1-2	TRBV9	.	TGTGCCAGCAGCTCCTCCTACTATGGCTATACCTTC	CASSSSYYGYTF
TRBD1	TRBJ2-7	TRBV3-1/TRBV3-2	.	TGTGCCAGCAGCCCTCCCCCGGGACAGGGTACCTACGAGCAGTACTTC	CASSPPPGQGTYEQYF
.	TRBJ1-2	TRBV27	.	TGTGCCAGCAGCCCGGGGACAAGGCTCTATGGCTACACCTTC	CASSPGTRLYGYTF
.	TRBJ1-6	TRBV4-1	.	TGCGCCAGCAGTCCGGGAACCCCGAGGTCACCCCTCCACTTT	CASSPGTPRSPLHF
TRBD1	TRBJ1-3	TRBV29-1	.	TGCAGCGTTGGGTTGACAGGGGACGGAAACACCATATATTTT	CSVGLTGDGNTIYF
TRBD1	TRBJ1-2	TRBV6-5	.	TGTGCCAGCAGTTACACAGGGGGGTCCGGCTACACCTTC	CASSYTGGSGYTF
.	TRBJ1-5	TRBV12-5	.	TGTGCTAGTAGCCCCCCGCATAGCAATCAGCCCCAGCATTTT	CASSPPHSNQPQHF
TRBD1	TRBJ1-5	TRBV2	.	TGTGCCAGCAGTGGGACAGGGAGCAATCAGCCCCAGCATTTT	CASSGTGSNQPQHF
.	TRBJ2-2	TRBV11-3	few	TGTGCCAGCAGCTTAAGGGCCTCGGGGTCCAACACCGGGGAGCTGTTTTTT	CASSLRASGSNTGELFF
.	TRBJ1-5	TRBV19	.	TGTGCCAGTAGCCCAGATCACCGTAAGCCCCAGCATTTT	CASSPDHRKPQHF
.	TRBJ2-4	TRBV7-9	.	TGTGCCAGCAGCTTACCGACAGCATCCCTAGCCAAAAACATTCAGTACTTC	CASSLPTASLAKNIQYF
.	TRBJ1-4	TRBV7-9	.	TGTGCCAGCAGCTCACCAGGGGTGGGTGATGAAAAACTGTTTTTT	CASSSPGVGDEKLFF